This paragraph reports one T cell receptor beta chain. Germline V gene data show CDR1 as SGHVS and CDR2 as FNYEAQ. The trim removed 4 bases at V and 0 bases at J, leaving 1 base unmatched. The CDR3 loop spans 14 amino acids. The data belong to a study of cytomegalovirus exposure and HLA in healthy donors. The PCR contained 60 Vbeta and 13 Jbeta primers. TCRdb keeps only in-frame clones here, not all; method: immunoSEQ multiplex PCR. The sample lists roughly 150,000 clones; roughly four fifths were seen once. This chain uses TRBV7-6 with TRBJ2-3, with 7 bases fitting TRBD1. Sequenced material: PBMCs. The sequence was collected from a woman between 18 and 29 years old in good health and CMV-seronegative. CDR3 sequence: CASSSTGSTDTQYF. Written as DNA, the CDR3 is TGTGCCAGCAGCTCGACAGGGAGCACAGATACGCAGTATTTT.